Shown below are 7 T cell receptor beta chains from a single sample sequenced in a study of glioma-infiltrating T cells. The iRepertoire nested amplicon-rescue multiplex PCR amplified TCR alpha and beta CDR3s from RNA. TCRdb independently ran MiXCR on the multiplex PCR reads; one entry per CDR3 protein. The profile shows about 180,000 distinct CDR3 sequences, around 40% of them singletons. The specimen sequenced was glioma tissue, nonneoplastic brain tissue, or PBMCs (not recorded which). Every receptor here comes from a human donor with low-grade glioma or glioblastoma, undergoing nonglioma brain surgery, or in good health (not recorded which).

Turning to this clonotype: Germline is not matched at one junction end, which may reflect a read error. This chain uses TRBV4-2 with TRBJ2-3; possibly TRBD2 for D (5 bases). In germline, CDR1 is LGHNA, CDR2 YNFKEQ. The CDR3 is made up of 15 amino acids. The CDR3 coding sequence is TGTGCCAGCAGCCAAGCGCGGGTGAGCACATATACGCAGTATTTT. Protein sequence: CASSQARVSTYTQYF.

This chain connects TRBV6-5 to TRBJ1-1; D remains unclear. Per the germline V gene, CDR1 is MNHEY and CDR2 is SVGAGI. V was shortened by 7 bases and J by 7 bases, with 7 bases between the two germline ends. The CDR3 has 10 amino acids. CDR3 sequence reads: CASILFEAFF. As DNA, the CDR3 is TGTGCCAGCATTTTATTTGAAGCTTTCTTT.

As to this clonotype: Just one base apart from a much larger clone, this may be a read error. The chain uses TRBV10-3 and TRBJ2-2; D gene unclear. The CDR3 length is 12 residues. Germline values: CDR1 ENHRY, CDR2 SYGVKD. The CDR3 reads CDSCSNTGELFF. The CDR3 DNA reads as TGTGACAGCTGTTCTAACACCGGGGAGCTGTTTTTT.

The V and J genes are TRBV19 and TRBJ1-6, with no clear D. V was clipped by 3 bases and J by 6 bases, with 12 bases between them. The length of the CDR3 is 15 residues. Germline V gene sequence: CDR1 LNHDA, CDR2 SQIVND (reference sequence). CDR3 protein: CASSMSATANSPLHF. As DNA, the CDR3 is TGTGCCAGTAGTATGTCCGCCACAGCTAATTCACCCCTCCACTTT.

A remark on this clonotype: This may be a read error, as it is one base from a much larger clone. V is TRBV7-9 and J is TRBJ1-5; D unresolved. The CDR3 is made up of 13 amino acids. CDR1 and CDR2 (germline): SEHNR, FQNEAQ (reference sequence). CDR3 nucleotides: TGTGCCAGCAGCGGACTGAGCAATGAGCCCCAGCATTTT. Its protein product is CASSGLSNEPQHF.

In regard to this clonotype: One junction end does not reproduce the germline sequence, and a read error may be involved. The chain combines TRBV7-2 with TRBJ2-7; 10 bases fit TRBD1. CDR3 length: 15 residues. Germline assignment: CDR1 SGHTA and CDR2 FQGNSA. The DNA for the CDR3 is TGTGCCAGCGGCTTAGGGACAGGGGCCCCCTACGAGCAGCACTTC. It yields the protein CASGLGTGAPYEQHF.

The rearrangement joins TRBV29-1 to TRBJ2-7; 9 nucleotides align to TRBD2. Germline V gene sequence: CDR1 SQVTM, CDR2 ANQGSEA. The CDR3 extends over 14 amino acids. Losses at the gene ends were 1 base for V and 5 bases for J; bases not matched to a gene: 6. The CDR3 nucleotides are TGCAGCGTTGAAGTGTTAGCGGGAGTCGACGAGCAGTACTTC. The encoded protein is CSVEVLAGVDEQYF.